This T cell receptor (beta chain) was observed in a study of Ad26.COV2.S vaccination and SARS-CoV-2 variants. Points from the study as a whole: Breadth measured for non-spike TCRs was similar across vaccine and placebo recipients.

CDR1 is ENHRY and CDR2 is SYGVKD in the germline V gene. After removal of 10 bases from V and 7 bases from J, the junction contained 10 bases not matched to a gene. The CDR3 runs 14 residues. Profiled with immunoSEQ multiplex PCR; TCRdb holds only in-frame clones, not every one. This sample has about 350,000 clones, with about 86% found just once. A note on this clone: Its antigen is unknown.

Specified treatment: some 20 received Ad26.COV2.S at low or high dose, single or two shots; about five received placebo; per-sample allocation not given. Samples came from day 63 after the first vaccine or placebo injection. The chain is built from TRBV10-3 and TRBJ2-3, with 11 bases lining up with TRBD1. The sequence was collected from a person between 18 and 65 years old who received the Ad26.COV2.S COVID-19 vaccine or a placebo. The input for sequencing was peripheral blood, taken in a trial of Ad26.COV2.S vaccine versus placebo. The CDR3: CATHSGQGANTQYF. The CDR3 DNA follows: TGTGCCACCCATTCCGGACAGGGGGCTAATACGCAGTATTTT.